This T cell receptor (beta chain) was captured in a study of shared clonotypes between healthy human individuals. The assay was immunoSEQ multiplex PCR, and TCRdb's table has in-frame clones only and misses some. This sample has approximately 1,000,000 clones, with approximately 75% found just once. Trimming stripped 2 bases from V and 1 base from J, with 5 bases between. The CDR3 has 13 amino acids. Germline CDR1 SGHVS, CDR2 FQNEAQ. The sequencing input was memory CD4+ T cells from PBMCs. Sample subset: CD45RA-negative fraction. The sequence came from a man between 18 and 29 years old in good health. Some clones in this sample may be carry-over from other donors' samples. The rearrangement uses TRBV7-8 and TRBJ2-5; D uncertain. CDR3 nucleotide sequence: TGTGCCAGCAGCTTACTTCGCCAAGAGACCCAGTACTTC. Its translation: CASSLLRQETQYF.